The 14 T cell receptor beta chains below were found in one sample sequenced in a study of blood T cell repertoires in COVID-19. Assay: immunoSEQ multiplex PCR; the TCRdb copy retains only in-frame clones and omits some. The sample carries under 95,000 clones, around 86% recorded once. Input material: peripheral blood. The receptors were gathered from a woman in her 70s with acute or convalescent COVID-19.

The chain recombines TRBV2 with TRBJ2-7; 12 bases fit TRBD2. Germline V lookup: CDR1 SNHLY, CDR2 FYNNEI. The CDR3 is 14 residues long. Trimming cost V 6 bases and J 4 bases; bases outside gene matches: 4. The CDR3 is CASSAGLAGYEQYF. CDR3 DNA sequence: TGTGCCAGCAGCGCGGGACTAGCGGGTTACGAGCAGTACTTC. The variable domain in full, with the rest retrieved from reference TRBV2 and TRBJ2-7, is EPEVTQTPSHQVTQMGQEVILRCVPISNHLYFYWYRQILGQKVEFLVSFYNNEISEKSEIFDDQFSVERPDGSNFTLKIRSTKLEDSAMYFCASSAGLAGYEQYFGPGTRLTVT.

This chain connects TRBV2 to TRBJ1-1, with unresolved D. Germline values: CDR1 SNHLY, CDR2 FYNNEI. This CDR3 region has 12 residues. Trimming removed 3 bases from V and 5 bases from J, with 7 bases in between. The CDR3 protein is CASSDGGTEAFF. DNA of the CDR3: TGTGCCAGCAGTGATGGAGGGACTGAAGCTTTCTTT. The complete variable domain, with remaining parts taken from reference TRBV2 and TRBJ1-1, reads EPEVTQTPSHQVTQMGQEVILRCVPISNHLYFYWYRQILGQKVEFLVSFYNNEISEKSEIFDDQFSVERPDGSNFTLKIRSTKLEDSAMYFCASSDGGTEAFFGQGTRLTVV.

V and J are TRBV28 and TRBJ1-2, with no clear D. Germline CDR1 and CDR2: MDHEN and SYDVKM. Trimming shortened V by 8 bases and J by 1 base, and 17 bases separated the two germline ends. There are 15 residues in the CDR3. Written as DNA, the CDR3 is TGTGCCAGCGCTTCCTATTCGGGAGTTAACTATGGCTACACCTTC. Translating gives CASASYSGVNYGYTF.

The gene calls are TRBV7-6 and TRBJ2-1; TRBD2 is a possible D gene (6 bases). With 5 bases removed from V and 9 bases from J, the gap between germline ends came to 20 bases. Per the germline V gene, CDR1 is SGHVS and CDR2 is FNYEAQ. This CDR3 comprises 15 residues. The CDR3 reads CASSTLRGGVGEQFF. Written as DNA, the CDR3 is TGTGCCAGCAGCACCCTGCGGGGCGGGGTTGGTGAGCAGTTCTTC.

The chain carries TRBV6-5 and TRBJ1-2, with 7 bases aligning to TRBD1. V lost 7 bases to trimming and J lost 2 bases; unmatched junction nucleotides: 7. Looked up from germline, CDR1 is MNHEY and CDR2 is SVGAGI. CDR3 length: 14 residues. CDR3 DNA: TGTGCCAGCAATCCGACAGGGCGAAACTATGGCTACACCTTC. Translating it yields CASNPTGRNYGYTF.

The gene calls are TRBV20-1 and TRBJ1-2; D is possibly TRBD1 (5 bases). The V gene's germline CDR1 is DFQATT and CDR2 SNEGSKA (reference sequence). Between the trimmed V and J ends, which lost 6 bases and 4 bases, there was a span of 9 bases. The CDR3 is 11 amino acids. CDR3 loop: CSAQDTYGYTF. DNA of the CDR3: TGCAGTGCCCAGGACACCTATGGCTACACCTTC.

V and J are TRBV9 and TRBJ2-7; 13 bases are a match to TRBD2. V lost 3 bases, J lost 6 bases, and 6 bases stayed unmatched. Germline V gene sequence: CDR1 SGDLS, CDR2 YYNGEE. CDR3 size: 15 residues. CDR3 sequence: CASSAGLAGASEQYF. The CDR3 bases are TGTGCCAGCAGCGCCGGACTAGCGGGAGCCTCCGAGCAGTACTTC.

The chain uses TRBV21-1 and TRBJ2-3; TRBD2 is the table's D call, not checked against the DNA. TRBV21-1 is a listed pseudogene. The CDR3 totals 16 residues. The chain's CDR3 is CASRGGEASCEDTQYF. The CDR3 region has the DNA TGTGCCAGCAGGGGGGGGGAGGCGAGTTGCGAGGATACGCAGTATTTT.

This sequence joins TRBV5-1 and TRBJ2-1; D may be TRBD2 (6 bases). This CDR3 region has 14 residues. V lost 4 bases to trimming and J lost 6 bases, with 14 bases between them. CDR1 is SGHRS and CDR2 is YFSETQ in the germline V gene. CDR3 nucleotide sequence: TGCGCCAGCAGCGCGGGGATACCAGGCAATGAGCAGTTCTTC. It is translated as CASSAGIPGNEQFF.

CDR3 sequence reads: CASSPGTSGNEQFF. CDR3 nucleotides: TGTGCCAGTAGTCCCGGGACTAGCGGTAATGAGCAGTTCTTC. The chain carries TRBV19 and TRBJ2-1, with TRBD2 matching 11 bases. Trimming took 5 bases from V and 7 from J; bases not matched to a gene: 4. Germline V CDR1 and CDR2: LNHDA, SQIVND (reference sequence). The CDR3 is 14 amino acids. Full variable domain (outside the CDR3, taken from reference TRBV19 and TRBJ2-1): DGGITQSPKYLFRKEGQNVTLSCEQNLNHDAMYWYRQDPGQGLRLIYYSQIVNDFQKGDIAEGYSVSREKKESFPLTVTSAQKNPTAFYLCASSPGTSGNEQFFGPGTRLTVL.

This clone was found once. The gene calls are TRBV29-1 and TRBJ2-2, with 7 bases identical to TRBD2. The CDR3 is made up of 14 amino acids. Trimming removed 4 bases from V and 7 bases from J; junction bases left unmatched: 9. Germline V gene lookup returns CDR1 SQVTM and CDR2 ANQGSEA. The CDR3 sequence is CSVAQGGSIGELFF. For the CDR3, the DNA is TGCAGCGTTGCTCAGGGAGGGTCAATCGGGGAGCTGTTTTTT.

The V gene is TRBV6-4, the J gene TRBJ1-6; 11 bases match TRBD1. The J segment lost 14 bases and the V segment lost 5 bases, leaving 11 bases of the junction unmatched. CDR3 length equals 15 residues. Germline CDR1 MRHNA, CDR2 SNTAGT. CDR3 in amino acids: CASSTSGTGGSTLHF. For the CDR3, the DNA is TGTGCCAGCAGTACCTCCGGGACAGGGGGGTCCACCCTCCACTTT.

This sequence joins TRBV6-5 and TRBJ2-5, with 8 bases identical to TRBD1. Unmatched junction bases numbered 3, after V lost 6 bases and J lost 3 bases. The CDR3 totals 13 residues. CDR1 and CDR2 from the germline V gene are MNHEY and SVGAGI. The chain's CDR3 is CASRLTGEETQYF. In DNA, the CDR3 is TGTGCCAGCAGACTGACAGGGGAAGAGACCCAGTACTTC.

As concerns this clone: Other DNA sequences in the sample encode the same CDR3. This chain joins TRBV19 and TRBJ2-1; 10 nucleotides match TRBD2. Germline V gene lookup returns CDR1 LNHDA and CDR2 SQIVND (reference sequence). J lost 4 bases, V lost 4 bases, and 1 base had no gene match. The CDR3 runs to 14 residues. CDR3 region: CASSRTSGYNEQFF. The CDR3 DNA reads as TGTGCCAGTAGTAGGACTAGCGGATACAATGAGCAGTTCTTC.